This TCR beta chain was captured in a study of control samples from healthy donors and cancer patients. Germline-derived CDR1 and CDR2 are MNHNY and SVGAGI (reference sequence). Trimming cost V 7 bases and J 5 bases; bases outside gene matches: 9. The CDR3 is 15 residues long. Sequencing used immunoSEQ multiplex PCR; TCRdb keeps in-frame clones, though not all of them. This sample has roughly 370,000 clones, with around 90% found just once. The sequence came from a middle-aged man with head and neck cancer. This chain connects TRBV6-6 to TRBJ1-5; 9 bases match TRBD1. The sequenced sample consisted of PBMCs. The CDR3 sequence is CASTPSTGGYQPQHF. Written as DNA, the CDR3 is TGTGCCAGCACCCCCAGCACAGGGGGCTATCAGCCCCAGCATTTT.